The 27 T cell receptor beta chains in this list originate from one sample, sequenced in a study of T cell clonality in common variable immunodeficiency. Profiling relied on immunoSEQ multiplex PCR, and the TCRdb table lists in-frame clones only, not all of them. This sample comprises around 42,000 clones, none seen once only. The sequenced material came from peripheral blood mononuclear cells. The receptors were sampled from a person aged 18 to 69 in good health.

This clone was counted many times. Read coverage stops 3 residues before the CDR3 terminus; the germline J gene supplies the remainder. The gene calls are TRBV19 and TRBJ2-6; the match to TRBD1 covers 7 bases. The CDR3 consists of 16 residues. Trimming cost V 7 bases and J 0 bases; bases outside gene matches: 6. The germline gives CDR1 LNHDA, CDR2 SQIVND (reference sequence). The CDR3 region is CASNRQGASGANVLTF. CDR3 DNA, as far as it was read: TGTGCCAGTAACAGACAGGGTGCCTCTGGGGCCAACGTC.

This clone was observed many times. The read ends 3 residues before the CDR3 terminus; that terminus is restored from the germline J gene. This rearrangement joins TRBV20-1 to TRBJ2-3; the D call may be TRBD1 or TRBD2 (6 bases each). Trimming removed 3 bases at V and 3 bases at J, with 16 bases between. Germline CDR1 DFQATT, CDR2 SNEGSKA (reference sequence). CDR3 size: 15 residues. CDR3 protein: CSARGAQGGTDTQYF. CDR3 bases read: TGCAGTGCTAGGGGGGCTCAGGGAGGAACAGATACG.

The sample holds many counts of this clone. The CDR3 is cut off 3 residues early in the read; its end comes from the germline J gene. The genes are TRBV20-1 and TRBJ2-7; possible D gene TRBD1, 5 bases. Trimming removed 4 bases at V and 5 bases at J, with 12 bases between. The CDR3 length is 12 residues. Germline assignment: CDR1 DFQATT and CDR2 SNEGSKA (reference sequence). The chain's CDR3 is CSAISQGNEQYF. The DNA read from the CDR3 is TGCAGTGCTATATCTCAGGGCAACGAG.

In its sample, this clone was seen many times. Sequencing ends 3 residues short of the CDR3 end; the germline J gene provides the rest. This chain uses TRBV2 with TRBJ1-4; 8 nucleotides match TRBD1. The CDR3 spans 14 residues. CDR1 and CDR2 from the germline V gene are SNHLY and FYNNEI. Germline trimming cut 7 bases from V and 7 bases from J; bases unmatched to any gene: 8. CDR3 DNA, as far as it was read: TGTGCCAGCATCGGAGGGACAGGAGGTGAAAAA. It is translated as CASIGGTGGEK. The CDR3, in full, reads CASIGGTGGEKLFF.

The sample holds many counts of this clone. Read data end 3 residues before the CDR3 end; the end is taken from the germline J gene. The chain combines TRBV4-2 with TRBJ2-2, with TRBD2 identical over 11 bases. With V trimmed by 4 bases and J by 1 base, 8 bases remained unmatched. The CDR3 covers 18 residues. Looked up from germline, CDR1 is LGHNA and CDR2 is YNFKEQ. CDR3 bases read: TGTGCCAGCAGCCTCATAGCGGGAGGGCCAGGGAACACCGGGGAG. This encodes CASSLIAGGPGNTGE. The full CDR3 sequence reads CASSLIAGGPGNTGELFF.

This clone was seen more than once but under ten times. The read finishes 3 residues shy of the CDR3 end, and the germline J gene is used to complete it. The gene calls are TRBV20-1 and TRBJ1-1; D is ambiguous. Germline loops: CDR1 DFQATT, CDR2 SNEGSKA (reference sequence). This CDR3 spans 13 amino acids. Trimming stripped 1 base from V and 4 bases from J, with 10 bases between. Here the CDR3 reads CSARGGQPTEAFF. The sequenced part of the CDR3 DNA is TGCAGTGCTAGAGGCGGCCAGCCCACTGAA.

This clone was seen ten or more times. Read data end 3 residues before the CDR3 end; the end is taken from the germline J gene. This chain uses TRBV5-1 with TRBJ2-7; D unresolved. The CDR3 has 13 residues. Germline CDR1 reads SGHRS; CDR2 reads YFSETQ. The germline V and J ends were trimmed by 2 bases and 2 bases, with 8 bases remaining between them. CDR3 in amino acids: CASSLTITYEQYF. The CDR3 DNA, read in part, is TGCGCCAGCAGCTTAACTATTACCTACGAG.

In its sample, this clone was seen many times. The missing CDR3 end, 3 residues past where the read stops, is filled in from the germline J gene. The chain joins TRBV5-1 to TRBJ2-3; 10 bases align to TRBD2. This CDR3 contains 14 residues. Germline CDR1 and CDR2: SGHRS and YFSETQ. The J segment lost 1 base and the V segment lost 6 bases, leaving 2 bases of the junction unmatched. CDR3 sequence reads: CASTLAGGTDTQYF. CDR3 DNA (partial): TGCGCCAGCACCCTAGCGGGGGGCACAGATACG.

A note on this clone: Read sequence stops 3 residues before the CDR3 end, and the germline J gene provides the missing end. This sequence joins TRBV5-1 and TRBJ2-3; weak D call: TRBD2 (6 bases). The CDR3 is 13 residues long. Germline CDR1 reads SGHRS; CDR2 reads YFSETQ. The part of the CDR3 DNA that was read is TGCGCCAGCAGGCCGGGACTTCAAGAGACG. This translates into CASRPGLQET. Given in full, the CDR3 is CASRPGLQETQYF.

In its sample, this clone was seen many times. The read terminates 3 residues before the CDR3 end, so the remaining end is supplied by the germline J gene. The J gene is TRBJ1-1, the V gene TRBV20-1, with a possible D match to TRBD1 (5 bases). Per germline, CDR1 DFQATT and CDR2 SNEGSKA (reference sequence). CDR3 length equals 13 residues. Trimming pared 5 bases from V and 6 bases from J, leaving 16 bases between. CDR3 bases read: TGCAGTGCTCACAGCGGGGGAGGGTCTGAA. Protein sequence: CSAHSGGGSE. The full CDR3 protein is CSAHSGGGSEAFF.

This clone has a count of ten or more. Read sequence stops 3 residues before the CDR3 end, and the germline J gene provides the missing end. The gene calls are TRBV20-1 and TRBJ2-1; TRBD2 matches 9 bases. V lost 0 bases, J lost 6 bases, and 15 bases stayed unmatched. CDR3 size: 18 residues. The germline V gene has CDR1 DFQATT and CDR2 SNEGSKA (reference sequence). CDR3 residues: CSARDGISWASGINEQFF. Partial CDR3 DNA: TGCAGTGCTAGAGATGGAATATCATGGGCTAGCGGGATCAATGAG.

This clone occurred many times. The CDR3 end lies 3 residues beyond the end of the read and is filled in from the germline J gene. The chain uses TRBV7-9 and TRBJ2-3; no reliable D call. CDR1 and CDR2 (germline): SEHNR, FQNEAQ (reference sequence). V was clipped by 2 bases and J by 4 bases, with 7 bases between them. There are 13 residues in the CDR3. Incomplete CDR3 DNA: TGTGCCAGCAGCTTATCCTTCCCAGATACG. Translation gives CASSLSFPDT. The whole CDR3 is CASSLSFPDTQYF.

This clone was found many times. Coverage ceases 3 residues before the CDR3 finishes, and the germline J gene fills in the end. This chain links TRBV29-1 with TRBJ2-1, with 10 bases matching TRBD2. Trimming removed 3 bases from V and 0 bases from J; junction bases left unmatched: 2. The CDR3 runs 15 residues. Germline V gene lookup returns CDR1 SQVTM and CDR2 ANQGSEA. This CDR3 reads CSVDASGSSYNEQFF. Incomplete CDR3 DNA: TGCAGCGTTGATGCTAGCGGGAGCTCCTACAATGAG.

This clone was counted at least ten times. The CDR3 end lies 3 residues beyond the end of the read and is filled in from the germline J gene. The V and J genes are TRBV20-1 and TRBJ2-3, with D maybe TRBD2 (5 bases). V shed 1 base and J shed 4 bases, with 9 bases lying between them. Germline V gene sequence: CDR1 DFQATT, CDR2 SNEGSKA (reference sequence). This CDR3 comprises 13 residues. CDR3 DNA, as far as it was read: TGCAGTGCTAGAGTTGCGCGGGCAGATACG. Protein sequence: CSARVARADT. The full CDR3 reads CSARVARADTQYF.

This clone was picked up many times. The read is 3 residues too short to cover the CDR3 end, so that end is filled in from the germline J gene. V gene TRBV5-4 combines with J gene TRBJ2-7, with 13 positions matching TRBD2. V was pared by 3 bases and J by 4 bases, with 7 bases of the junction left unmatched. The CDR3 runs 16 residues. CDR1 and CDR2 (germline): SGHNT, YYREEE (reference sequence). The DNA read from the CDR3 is TGTGCCAGCAGCTCCAAGACGACTAGCGGGAGGTACGAG. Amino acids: CASSSKTTSGRYE. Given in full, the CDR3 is CASSSKTTSGRYEQYF.

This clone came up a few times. The sequenced CDR3 bases are TGTGCCAGTACCAGGACTAGCGGATCCTACAATGAG. Its protein product is CASTRTSGSYNE. The full CDR3 protein reads CASTRTSGSYNEQFF. The rearrangement uses TRBV19 and TRBJ2-1; 10 positions match TRBD2. Coverage ceases 3 residues before the CDR3 finishes, and the germline J gene fills in the end. The CDR3 extends over 15 amino acids. Per the germline V gene, CDR1 is LNHDA and CDR2 is SQIVND (reference sequence). The trim removed 7 bases at V and 1 base at J, leaving 4 bases unmatched.

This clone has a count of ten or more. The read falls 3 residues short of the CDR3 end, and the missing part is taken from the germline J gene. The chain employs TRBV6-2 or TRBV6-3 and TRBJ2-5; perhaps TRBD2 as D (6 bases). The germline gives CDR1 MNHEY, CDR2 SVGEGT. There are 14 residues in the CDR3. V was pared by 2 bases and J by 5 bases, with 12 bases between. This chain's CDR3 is CASSYPNRGETQYF. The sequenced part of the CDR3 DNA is TGTGCCAGCAGTTACCCCAATCGGGGGGAGACC.

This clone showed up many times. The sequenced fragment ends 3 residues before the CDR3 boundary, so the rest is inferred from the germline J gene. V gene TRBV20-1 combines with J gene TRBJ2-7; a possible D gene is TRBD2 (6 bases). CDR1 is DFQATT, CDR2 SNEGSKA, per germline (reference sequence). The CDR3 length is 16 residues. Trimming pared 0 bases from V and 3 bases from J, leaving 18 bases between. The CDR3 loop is CSARDAGSSSLYEQYF. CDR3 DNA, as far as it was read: TGCAGTGCTAGAGATGCGGGGAGTTCTTCCCTCTACGAG.

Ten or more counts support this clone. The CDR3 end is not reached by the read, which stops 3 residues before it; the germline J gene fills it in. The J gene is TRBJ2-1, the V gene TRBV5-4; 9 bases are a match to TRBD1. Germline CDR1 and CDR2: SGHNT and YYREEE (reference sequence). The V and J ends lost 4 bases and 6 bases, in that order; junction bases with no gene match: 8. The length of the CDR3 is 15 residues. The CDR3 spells CASSPGTGTINEQFF. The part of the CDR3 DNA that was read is TGTGCCAGCAGCCCCGGGACAGGGACGATCAATGAG. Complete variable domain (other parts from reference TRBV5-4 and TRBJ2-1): ETGVTQSPTHLIKTRGQQVTLRCSSQSGHNTVSWYQQALGQGPQFIFQYYREEENGRGNFPPRFSGLQFPNYSSELNVNALELDDSALYLCASSPGTGTINEQFFGPGTRLTVL.

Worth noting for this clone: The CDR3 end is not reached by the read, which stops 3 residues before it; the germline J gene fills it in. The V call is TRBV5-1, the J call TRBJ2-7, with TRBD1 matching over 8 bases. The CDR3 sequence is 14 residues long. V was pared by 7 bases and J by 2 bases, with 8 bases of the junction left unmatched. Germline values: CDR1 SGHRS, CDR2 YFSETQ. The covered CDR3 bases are TGCGCCAGCGGGACAGGAGGCTGGCCCTACGAG. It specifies CASGTGGWPYE. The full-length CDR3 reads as CASGTGGWPYEQYF.

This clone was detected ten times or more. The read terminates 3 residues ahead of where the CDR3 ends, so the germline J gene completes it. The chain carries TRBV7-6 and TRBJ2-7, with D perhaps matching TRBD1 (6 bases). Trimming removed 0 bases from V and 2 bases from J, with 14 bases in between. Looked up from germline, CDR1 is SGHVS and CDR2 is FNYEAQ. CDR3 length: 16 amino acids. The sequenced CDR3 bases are TGTGCCAGCAGCTTAGCCAGGGGATCCTTCCCCTACGAG. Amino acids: CASSLARGSFPYE. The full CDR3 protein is CASSLARGSFPYEQYF.

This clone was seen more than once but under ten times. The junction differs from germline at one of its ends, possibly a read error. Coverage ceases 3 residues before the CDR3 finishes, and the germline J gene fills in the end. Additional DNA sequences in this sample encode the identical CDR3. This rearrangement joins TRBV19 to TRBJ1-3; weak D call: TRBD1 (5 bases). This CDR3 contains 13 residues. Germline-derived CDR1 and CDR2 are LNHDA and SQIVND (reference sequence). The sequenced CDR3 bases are TGTGCCAGCTCAAGGGGCGCTGGAAACACG. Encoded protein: CASSRGAGNT. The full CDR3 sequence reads CASSRGAGNTIYF.

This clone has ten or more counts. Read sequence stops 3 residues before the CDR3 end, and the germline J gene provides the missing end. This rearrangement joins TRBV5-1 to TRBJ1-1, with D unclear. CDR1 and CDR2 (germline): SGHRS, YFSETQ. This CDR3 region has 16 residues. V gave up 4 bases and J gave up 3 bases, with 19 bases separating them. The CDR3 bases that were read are TGCGCCAGCAGCCCCGGGCGGGCTGGCTTCGACACTGAA. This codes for CASSPGRAGFDTE. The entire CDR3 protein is CASSPGRAGFDTEAFF.

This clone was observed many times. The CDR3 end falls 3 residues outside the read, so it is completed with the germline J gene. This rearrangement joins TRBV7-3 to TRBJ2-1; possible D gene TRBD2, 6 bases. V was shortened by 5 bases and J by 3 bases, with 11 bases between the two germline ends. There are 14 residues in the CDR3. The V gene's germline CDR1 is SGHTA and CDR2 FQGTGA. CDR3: CASSLDYFYNEQFF. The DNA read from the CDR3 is TGTGCCAGCAGCCTGGACTACTTCTACAATGAG.

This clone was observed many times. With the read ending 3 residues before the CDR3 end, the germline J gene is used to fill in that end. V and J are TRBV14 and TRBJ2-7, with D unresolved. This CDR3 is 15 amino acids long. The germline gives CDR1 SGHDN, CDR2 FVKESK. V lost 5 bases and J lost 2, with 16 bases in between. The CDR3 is CASSERGGIAYEQYF. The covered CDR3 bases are TGTGCCAGCAGCGAAAGAGGCGGAATAGCCTACGAG.

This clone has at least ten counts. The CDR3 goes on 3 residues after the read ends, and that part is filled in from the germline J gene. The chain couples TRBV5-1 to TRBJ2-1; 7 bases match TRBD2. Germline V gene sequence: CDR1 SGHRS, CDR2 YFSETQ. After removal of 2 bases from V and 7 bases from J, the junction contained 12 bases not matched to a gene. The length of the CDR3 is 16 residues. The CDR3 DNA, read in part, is TGCGCCAGCAGCTTAGGTTCTATAGTGGGGGGGAATGAG. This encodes CASSLGSIVGGNE. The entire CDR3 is CASSLGSIVGGNEQFF.

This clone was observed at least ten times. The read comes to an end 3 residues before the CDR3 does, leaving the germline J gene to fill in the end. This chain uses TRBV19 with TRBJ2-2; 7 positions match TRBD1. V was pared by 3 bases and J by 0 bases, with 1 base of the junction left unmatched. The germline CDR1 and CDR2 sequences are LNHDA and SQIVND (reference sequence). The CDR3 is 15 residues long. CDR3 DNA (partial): TGTGCCAGTAGTATGGGGACAGCGAACACCGGGGAG. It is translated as CASSMGTANTGE. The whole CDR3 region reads CASSMGTANTGELFF.